One and the same sample provided the 17 T cell receptor beta chains below, sequenced in a study of blood T cell repertoires in COVID-19. This table comes from immunoSEQ multiplex PCR, and its TCRdb copy is limited to in-frame clones, with some not included. Among over 150,000 clones, around 86% were seen once, and the ten largest hold roughly 0.57%. The sample taken for sequencing was peripheral blood. Receptor source: a man aged 55 to 69 with COVID-19, enrolled during active disease.

The chain joins TRBV18 to TRBJ1-1; weak D call: TRBD1 (6 bases). The CDR3 contains 15 residues. Germline assignment: CDR1 KGHSH and CDR2 LQKENI. The V end lost 3 bases, the J end lost 5 bases, and 16 bases lay between the germline ends. CDR3 DNA: TGTGCCAGCTCACCTAGGACAGCACTTGGGACTGAAGCTTTCTTT. Its protein is CASSPRTALGTEAFF.

V and J are TRBV5-1 and TRBJ1-1, with no clear D. Per the germline V gene, CDR1 is SGHRS and CDR2 is YFSETQ. The CDR3 sequence is 16 residues long. V shed 0 bases and J shed 1 base, with 13 bases lying between them. Here the CDR3 reads CASSLAVAGGNTEAFF. CDR3 sequence (DNA): TGCGCCAGCAGCTTGGCCGTGGCAGGAGGGAACACTGAAGCTTTCTTT. Full variable domain (missing parts from reference TRBV5-1 and TRBJ1-1): KAGVTQTPRYLIKTRGQQVTLSCSPISGHRSVSWYQQTPGQGLQFLFEYFSETQRNKGNFPGRFSGRQFSNSRSEMNVSTLELGDSALYLCASSLAVAGGNTEAFFGQGTRLTVV.

The V call is TRBV25-1, the J call TRBJ1-1; 7 bases are shared with TRBD1. Germline trimming cut 6 bases from V and 1 base from J; bases unmatched to any gene: 5. Per the germline V gene, CDR1 is MGHDK and CDR2 is SYGVNS. The length of the CDR3 is 14 residues. The CDR3 DNA follows: TGTGCCAGCAGGGGACAGATGAAGAACACTGAAGCTTTCTTT. Translating gives CASRGQMKNTEAFF.

This clone occurred a few times. The chain couples TRBV6-6 to TRBJ1-6, with D tentatively TRBD1 (5 bases). Germline CDR1 reads MNHNY; CDR2 reads SVGAGI (reference sequence). The CDR3 is made up of 14 amino acids. V was cut by 6 bases and J by 10 bases, with 16 bases left in between. CDR3 region: CASSPQGFGSPLHF. In DNA, the CDR3 is TGTGCCAGCAGCCCTCAGGGTTTTGGCTCACCCCTCCACTTT.

The J gene is TRBJ2-7, the V gene TRBV19; TRBD1 matches 9 bases. Looked up from germline, CDR1 is LNHDA and CDR2 is SQIVND (reference sequence). Trimming took 5 bases from V and 2 from J; bases not matched to a gene: 4. The CDR3 extends over 14 amino acids. In DNA form, the CDR3 reads TGTGCCAGTAGTCCACAGGGGGCTCCCTACGAGCAGTACTTC. Translation: CASSPQGAPYEQYF.

The V and J genes are TRBV7-3 and TRBJ1-1; 7 nucleotides agree with TRBD1. This CDR3 comprises 15 residues. Germline loops: CDR1 SGHTA, CDR2 FQGTGA. Trimming cost V 5 bases and J 3 bases; bases outside gene matches: 9. As DNA, the CDR3 is TGTGCCAGCAGCCCCAGGGGGAATCTTGACACTGAAGCTTTCTTT. Translated, it gives CASSPRGNLDTEAFF.

This clone was found once. The chain combines TRBV6-5 with TRBJ1-2; possibly TRBD1 for D (5 bases). The CDR3 runs to 14 residues. Germline-derived CDR1 and CDR2 are MNHEY and SVGAGI. V was cut by 7 bases and J by 4 bases, with 16 bases left in between. The CDR3 spells CASTAQRQGYGYTF. CDR3 DNA: TGTGCCAGCACCGCACAAAGGCAGGGCTATGGCTACACCTTC.

This chain joins TRBV7-2 and TRBJ2-4; a possible D gene is TRBD2 (5 bases). Trimming cost V 5 bases and J 8 bases, with 16 bases left between them. In germline, CDR1 is SGHTA, CDR2 FQGNSA. The CDR3 totals 14 residues. Here the CDR3 reads CASSPHQTGDIQYF. CDR3 nucleotides: TGTGCCAGCAGCCCTCACCAGACCGGGGACATTCAGTACTTC.

The chain combines TRBV7-8 with TRBJ1-2; TRBD1 is a possible D gene (6 bases). This CDR3 is built from 15 residues. Germline V gene lookup returns CDR1 SGHVS and CDR2 FQNEAQ. Trimming pared 6 bases from V and 6 bases from J, leaving 20 bases between. CDR3 region: CASRSQRYSGDGYTF. As DNA, the CDR3 is TGTGCCAGCAGGTCCCAAAGGTATTCAGGGGATGGCTACACCTTC.

This clone has just a few counts. The chain joins TRBV6-5 to TRBJ2-5; maybe TRBD1 (7 bases). V lost 4 bases and J lost 4, with 10 bases in between. The CDR3 has 13 amino acids. The germline V gene encodes CDR1 MNHEY and CDR2 SVGAGI. CDR3 protein: CASSSQGGETQYF. The CDR3 nucleotides are TGTGCCAGCAGTTCCCAGGGGGGAGAGACCCAGTACTTC.

In the case of this clone: The same CDR3 can be traced to other DNA sequences in this sample. The V gene is TRBV12-3 or TRBV12-4, the J gene TRBJ2-7; unclear D gene. V was trimmed by 6 bases and J by 2 bases, leaving 5 bases between them. This CDR3 spans 11 amino acids. For the CDR3, the DNA is TGTGCCAGCAGCACAGCCTACGAGCAGTACTTC. Protein product: CASSTAYEQYF.

The V gene is TRBV2, the J gene TRBJ2-7; 7 nucleotides line up with TRBD1. The CDR3 has 15 amino acids. CDR1 SNHLY and CDR2 FYNNEI come from the germline V gene. After removal of 6 bases from V and 1 base from J, the junction contained 9 bases not matched to a gene. The CDR3 nucleotides read TGTGCCAGCAGGGGCATGTTCAGGGGGTCCTACGAGCAGTACTTC. This sequence encodes CASRGMFRGSYEQYF.

A single count supports this clone. The same CDR3 can be traced to other DNA sequences in this sample. The chain links TRBV7-2 to TRBJ1-3, with a possible D match to TRBD1 (6 bases). Germline CDR1 SGHTA, CDR2 FQGNSA. The CDR3 totals 15 residues. Trimming stripped 5 bases from V and 1 base from J, with 12 bases between. The CDR3 coding sequence is TGTGCCAGCAGCCCCGGACAGAATTCTGGAAACACCATATATTTT. As protein: CASSPGQNSGNTIYF. The complete variable domain, with remaining parts taken from reference TRBV7-2 and TRBJ1-3, reads GAGVSQSPSNKVTEKGKDVELRCDPISGHTALYWYRQSLGQGLEFLIYFQGNSAPDKSGLPSDRFSAERTGGSVSTLTIQRTQQEDSAVYLCASSPGQNSGNTIYFGEGSWLTVV.

J is TRBJ2-7 and V is TRBV6-5, with 9 bases fitting TRBD2. The V and J ends lost 5 bases and 5 bases, in that order; junction bases with no gene match: 10. Germline-derived CDR1 and CDR2 are MNHEY and SVGAGI. The CDR3 is 15 amino acids. CDR3 protein: CASSKRGGGADEQYF. CDR3 sequence (DNA): TGTGCCAGCAGTAAAAGAGGCGGGGGGGCTGACGAGCAGTACTTC.

The chain combines TRBV5-8 with TRBJ1-3; D is uncertain. Trimming shortened V by 4 bases and J by 4 bases, and 15 bases separated the two germline ends. CDR3 length: 15 residues. CDR1 SGHTS and CDR2 YDEGEE come from the germline V gene. The CDR3 region is CASSMDPLGGNTIYF. The CDR3 nucleotides read TGTGCCAGCAGCATGGACCCGTTGGGCGGAAACACCATATATTTT.

V usage is TRBV12-3 or TRBV12-4 and J usage is TRBJ1-2; maybe TRBD1 (5 bases). This CDR3 has 13 amino acids. V was cut by 3 bases and J by 7 bases, with 12 bases left in between. The CDR3 sequence: CASSFGALLGYTF. CDR3 nucleotides: TGTGCCAGCAGTTTTGGGGCTCTTCTTGGCTACACCTTC.

V and J are TRBV7-9 and TRBJ2-3; possible D gene TRBD2, 6 bases. The CDR3 length is 13 residues. CDR1 and CDR2 from the germline V gene are SEHNR and FQNEAQ (reference sequence). The DNA for the CDR3 is TGTGTAATAGGAGGGAAGGGCACAGATACGCAGTATTTT. Its protein product is CVIGGKGTDTQYF.